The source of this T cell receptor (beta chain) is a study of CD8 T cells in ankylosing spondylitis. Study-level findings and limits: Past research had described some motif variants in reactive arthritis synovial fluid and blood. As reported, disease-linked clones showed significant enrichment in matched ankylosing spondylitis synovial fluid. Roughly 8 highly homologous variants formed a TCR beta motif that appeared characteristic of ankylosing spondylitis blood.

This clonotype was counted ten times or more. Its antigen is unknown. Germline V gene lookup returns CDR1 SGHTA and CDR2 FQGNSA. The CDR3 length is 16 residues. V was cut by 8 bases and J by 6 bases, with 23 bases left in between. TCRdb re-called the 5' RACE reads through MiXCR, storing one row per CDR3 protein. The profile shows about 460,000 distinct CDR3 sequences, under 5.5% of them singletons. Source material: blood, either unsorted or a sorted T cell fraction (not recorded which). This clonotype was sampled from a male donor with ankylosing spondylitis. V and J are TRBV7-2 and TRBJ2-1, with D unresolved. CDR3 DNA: TGTGCCAGCCTCGCGAACGGTGGTTACTACAGCAATGAGCAGTTCTTC. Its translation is CASLANGGYYSNEQFF.